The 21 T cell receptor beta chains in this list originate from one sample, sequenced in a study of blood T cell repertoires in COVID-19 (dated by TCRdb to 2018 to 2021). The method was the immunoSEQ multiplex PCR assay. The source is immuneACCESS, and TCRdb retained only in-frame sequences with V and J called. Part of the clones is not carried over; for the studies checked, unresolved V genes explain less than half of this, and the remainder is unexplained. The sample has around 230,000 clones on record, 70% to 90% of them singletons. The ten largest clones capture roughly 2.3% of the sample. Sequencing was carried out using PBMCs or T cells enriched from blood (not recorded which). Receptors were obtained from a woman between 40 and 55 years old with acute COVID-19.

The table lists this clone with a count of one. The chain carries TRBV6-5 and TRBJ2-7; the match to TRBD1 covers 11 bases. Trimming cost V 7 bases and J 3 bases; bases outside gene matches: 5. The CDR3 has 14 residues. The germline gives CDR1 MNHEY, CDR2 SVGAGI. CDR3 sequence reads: CASTHGTGGYEQYF. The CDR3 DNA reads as TGTGCCAGCACTCACGGGACAGGGGGCTACGAGCAGTACTTC.

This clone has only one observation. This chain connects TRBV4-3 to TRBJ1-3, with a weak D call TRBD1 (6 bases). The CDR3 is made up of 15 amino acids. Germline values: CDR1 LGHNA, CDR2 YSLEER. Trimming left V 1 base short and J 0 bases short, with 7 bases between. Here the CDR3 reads CASSQGTASGNTIYF. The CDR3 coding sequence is TGCGCCAGCAGCCAAGGGACAGCCTCTGGAAACACCATATATTTT.

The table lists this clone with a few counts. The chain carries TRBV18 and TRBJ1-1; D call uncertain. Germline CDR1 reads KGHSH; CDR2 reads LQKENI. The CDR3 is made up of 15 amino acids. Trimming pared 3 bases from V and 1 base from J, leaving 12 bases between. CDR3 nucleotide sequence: TGTGCCAGCTCACCTGGGCAGACTAGGAACACTGAAGCTTTCTTT. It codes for CASSPGQTRNTEAFF.

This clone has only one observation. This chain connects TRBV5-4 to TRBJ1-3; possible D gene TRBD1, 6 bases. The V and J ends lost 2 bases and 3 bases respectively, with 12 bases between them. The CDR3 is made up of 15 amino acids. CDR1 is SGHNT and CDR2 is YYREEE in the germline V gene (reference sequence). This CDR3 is CASSLSRGFGNTIYF. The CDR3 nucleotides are TGTGCCAGCAGCTTATCCAGGGGCTTTGGAAACACCATATATTTT. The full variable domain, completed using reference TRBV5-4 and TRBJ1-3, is ETGVTQSPTHLIKTRGQQVTLRCSSQSGHNTVSWYQQALGQGPQFIFQYYREEENGRGNFPPRFSGLQFPNYSSELNVNALELDDSALYLCASSLSRGFGNTIYFGEGSWLTVV.

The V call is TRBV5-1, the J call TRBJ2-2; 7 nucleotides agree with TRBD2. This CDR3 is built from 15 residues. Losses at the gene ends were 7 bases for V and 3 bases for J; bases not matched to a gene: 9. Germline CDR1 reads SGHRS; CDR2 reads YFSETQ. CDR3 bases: TGCGCCAGCGGAGGGGAGGGAGGATACACCGGGGAGCTGTTTTTT. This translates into CASGGEGGYTGELFF.

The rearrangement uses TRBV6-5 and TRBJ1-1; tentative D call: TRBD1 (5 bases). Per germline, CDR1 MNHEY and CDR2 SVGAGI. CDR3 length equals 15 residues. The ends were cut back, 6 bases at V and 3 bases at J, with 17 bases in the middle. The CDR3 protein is CASSRQRGGDTEAFF. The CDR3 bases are TGTGCCAGCAGCCGCCAAAGGGGTGGGGACACTGAAGCTTTCTTT.

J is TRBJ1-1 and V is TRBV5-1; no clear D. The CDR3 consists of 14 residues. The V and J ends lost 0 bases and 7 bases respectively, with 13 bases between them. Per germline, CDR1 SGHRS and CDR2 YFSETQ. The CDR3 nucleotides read TGCGCCAGCAGCTTGGCCGACGCTCGGGATGAAGCTTTCTTT. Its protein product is CASSLADARDEAFF.

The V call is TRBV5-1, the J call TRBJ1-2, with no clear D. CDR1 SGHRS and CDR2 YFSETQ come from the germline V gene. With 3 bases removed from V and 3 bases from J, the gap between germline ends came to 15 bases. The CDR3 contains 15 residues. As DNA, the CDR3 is TGCGCCAGCAGCTCCCGGGGAGAGCGGCACTATGGCTACACCTTC. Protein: CASSSRGERHYGYTF.

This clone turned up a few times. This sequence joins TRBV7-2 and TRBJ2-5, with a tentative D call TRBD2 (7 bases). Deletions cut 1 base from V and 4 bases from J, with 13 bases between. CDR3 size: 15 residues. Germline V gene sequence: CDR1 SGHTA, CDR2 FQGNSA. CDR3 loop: CASSLEGGAGETQYF. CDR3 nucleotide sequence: TGTGCCAGCAGCTTAGAGGGGGGGGCGGGAGAGACCCAGTACTTC.

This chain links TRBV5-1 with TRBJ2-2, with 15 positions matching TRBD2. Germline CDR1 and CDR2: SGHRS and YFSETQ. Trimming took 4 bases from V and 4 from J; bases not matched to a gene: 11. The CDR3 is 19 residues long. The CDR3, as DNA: TGCGCCAGCAGCCTTAGGACTAGCGGGAGGGCCTCGGGCACCGGGGAGCTGTTTTTT. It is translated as CASSLRTSGRASGTGELFF.

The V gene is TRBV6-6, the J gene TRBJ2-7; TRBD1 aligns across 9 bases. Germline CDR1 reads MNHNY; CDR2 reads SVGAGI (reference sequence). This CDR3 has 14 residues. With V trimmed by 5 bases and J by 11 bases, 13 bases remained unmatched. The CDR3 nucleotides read TGTGCCAGCAGTCCATCGCCGGGACAGGGAGACAAGTACGTC. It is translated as CASSPSPGQGDKYV.

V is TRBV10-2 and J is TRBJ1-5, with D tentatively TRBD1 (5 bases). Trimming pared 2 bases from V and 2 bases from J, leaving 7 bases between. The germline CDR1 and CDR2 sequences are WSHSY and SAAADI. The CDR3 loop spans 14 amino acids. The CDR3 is CASSETGGNQPQHF. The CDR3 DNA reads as TGCGCCAGCAGTGAGACAGGAGGCAATCAGCCCCAGCATTTT.

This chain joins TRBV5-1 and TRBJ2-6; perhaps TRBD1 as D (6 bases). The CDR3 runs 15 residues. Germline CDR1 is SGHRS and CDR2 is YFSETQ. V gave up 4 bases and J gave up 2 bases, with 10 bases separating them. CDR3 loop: CASSPGTTGANVLTF. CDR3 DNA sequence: TGCGCCAGCAGCCCGGGGACAACTGGGGCCAACGTCCTGACTTTC.

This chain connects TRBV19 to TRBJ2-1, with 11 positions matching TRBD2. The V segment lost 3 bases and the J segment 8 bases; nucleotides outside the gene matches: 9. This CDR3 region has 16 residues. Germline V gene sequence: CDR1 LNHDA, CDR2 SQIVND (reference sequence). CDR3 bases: TGTGCCAGTAGTATTCCTAGCGGGGGGATATTGGATGAGCAGTTCTTC. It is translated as CASSIPSGGILDEQFF.

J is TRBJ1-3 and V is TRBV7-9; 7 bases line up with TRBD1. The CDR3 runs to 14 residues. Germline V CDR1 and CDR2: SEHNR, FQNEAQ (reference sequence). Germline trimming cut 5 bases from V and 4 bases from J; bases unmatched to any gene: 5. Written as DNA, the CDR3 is TGTGCCAGCAGCACCGGGACAGAAGGAAACACCATATATTTT. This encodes CASSTGTEGNTIYF.

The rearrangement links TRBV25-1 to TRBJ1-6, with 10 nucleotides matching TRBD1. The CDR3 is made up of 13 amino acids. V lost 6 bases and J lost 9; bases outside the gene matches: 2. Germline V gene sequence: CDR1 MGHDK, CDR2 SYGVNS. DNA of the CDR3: TGTGCCAGCAGACGGGACAGGGGTTCACCCCTCCACTTT. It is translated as CASRRDRGSPLHF.

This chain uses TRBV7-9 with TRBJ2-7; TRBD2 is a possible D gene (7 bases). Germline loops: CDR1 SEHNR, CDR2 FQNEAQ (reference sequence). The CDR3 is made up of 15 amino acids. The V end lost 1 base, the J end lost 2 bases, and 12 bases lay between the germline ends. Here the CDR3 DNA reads TGTGCCAGCAGCTTAGAAGGGGGGGCAGCCTACGAGCAGTACGTC. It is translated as CASSLEGGAAYEQYV.

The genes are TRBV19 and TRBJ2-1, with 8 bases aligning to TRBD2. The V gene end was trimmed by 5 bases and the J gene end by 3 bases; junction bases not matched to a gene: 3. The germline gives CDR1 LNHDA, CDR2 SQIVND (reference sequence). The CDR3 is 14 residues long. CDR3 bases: TGTGCCAGTAGTCAGAGCGGGGGCTACAATGAGCAGTTCTTC. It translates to CASSQSGGYNEQFF.

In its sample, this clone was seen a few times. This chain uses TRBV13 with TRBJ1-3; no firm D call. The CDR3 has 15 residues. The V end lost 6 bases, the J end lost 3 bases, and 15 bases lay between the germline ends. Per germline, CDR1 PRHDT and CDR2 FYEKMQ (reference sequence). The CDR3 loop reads CASSSAAAYGNTIYF. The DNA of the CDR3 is TGTGCCAGCAGTTCCGCCGCTGCGTATGGAAACACCATATATTTT.

The CDR3 protein is CASSLMGGEQYF. In nucleotides, the CDR3 is TGTGCCAGCAGTTTGATGGGGGGCGAGCAGTACTTC. The chain joins TRBV12-3 or TRBV12-4 to TRBJ2-7; weak D call: TRBD2 (6 bases). V was trimmed by 3 bases and J by 6 bases, leaving 9 bases between them. The CDR3 is made up of 12 amino acids.

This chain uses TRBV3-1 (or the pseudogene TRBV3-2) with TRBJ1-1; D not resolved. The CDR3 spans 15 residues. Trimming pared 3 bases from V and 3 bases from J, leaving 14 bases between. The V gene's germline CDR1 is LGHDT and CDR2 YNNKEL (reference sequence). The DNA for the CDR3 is TGTGCCAGCAGCCACTACACACAGAGTGACACTGAAGCTTTCTTT. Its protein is CASSHYTQSDTEAFF.